These 3 T cell receptor beta chains were sequenced from one sample in a study of T cell responses to AZD1222 COVID-19 vaccine. TCRdb keeps only in-frame clones here, not all; method: immunoSEQ multiplex PCR. The repertoire includes 84,000 or so clones, around 91% of them detected once, and 30% to 35% sits in the top ten. Here the sequenced sample was peripheral blood, taken on day 0 of AZD1222 vaccination. The receptors here all came from an adult in good health.

The chain employs TRBV6-5 and TRBJ2-5; TRBD2 is a possible D gene (5 bases). The length of the CDR3 is 15 residues. CDR1 and CDR2 from the germline V gene are MNHEY and SVGAGI. V dropped 5 bases and J dropped 1 base, with 14 bases sitting between them. The CDR3 region has the DNA TGTGCCAGCAGTACCTCGGGCGGGTCCCAAGAGACCCAGTACTTC. Its protein product is CASSTSGGSQETQYF.

The chain links TRBV3-1 (or the pseudogene TRBV3-2) to TRBJ2-1, with 13 nucleotides matching TRBD2. The ends lost 3 bases at V and 7 bases at J; junction bases unmatched: 3. Germline CDR1 LGHDT, CDR2 YNNKEL (reference sequence). CDR3 length equals 15 residues. DNA of the CDR3: TGTGCCAGCAGCCATACGACTAGCGGGAGGAATGAGCAGTTCTTC. Translation: CASSHTTSGRNEQFF.

This chain connects TRBV5-6 to TRBJ2-3, with a tentative D call TRBD1 (5 bases). The germline gives CDR1 SGHDT, CDR2 YYEEEE. The CDR3 loop spans 17 amino acids. Between the trimmed V and J ends, which lost 1 base and 4 bases, there was a span of 19 bases. The CDR3 DNA reads TGTGCCAGCAGCTTGAATTTAAATCAGGGTCGGGCAGATACGCAGTATTTT. Translated: CASSLNLNQGRADTQYF.